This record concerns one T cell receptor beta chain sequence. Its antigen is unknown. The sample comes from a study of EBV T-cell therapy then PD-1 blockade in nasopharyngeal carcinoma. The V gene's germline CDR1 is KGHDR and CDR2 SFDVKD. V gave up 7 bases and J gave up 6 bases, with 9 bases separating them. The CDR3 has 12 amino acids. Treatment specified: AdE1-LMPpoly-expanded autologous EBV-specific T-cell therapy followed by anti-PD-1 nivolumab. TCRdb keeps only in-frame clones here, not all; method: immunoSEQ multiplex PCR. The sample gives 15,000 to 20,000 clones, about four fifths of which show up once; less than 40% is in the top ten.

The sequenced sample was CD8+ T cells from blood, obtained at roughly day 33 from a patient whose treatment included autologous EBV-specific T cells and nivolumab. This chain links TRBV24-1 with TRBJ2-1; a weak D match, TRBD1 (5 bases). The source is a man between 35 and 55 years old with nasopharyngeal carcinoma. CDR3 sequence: CATSRVFNEQFF. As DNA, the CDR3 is TGTGCCACCAGCAGGGTCTTCAATGAGCAGTTCTTC.